The next 29 T cell receptor beta chains were all read from a single sample in a study of molecular identifiers for immune sequencing clone quantification. TCRdb reprocessed the PCR reads with MiXCR, giving one entry per CDR3 protein. The sample comprises nearly 55,000 distinct CDR3 sequences, roughly 38% of which are singletons, and around 4% rests with the top ten. The material sequenced was naive CD8+ T cells from blood, with Jurkat cell RNA spiked in. As to subset: FACS-sorted CD8+CD4-CCR7+CD45RA+ naive T cells. These receptors were taken from a human donor in good health. Some libraries in this study had Jurkat cell RNA spiked in.

A single count supports this clonotype. A read error is possible here, since a much larger clone lies one base away. The V and J genes are TRBV4-3 and TRBJ2-7, with a weak D call TRBD1 (6 bases). CDR1 LGHNA and CDR2 YSLEER come from the germline V gene. This CDR3 spans 14 amino acids. Between the trimmed V and J ends, which lost 0 bases and 7 bases, there was a span of 13 bases. CDR3: CASSQDMMQGEQYF. As DNA, the CDR3 is TGCGCCAGCAGCCAAGATATGATGCAGGGGGAGCAGTACTTC.

J is TRBJ2-1 and V is TRBV27; 10 nucleotides align to TRBD2. Germline CDR1 and CDR2: MNHEY and SMNVEV (reference sequence). CDR3 size: 16 residues. The trim removed 0 bases at V and 9 bases at J, leaving 8 bases unmatched. The CDR3 coding sequence is TGTGCCAGCAGTTTATCGGGAGCGGGAGGGCCATTTGAGCAGTTCTTC. This sequence encodes CASSLSGAGGPFEQFF.

This clonotype has only one observation. A read error may be the cause here, since a much bigger clone is one base away. V gene TRBV2 combines with J gene TRBJ2-7, with a possible D match to TRBD2 (6 bases). Germline loops: CDR1 SNHLY, CDR2 FYNNEI. This CDR3 contains 12 residues. The CDR3 region has the DNA TGTGCCGGCGGGGCGAGCTCCTACGTGCAGTACTTC. Protein: CAGGASSYVQYF.

A remark on this clonotype: Germline is not matched at one junction end, which may reflect a read error. CDR3 coding DNA: TGTGCCAGCAGCTCGAGGGGGCCCATCCCAAATCGCGACTACAATGGGCAGTTCTTC. The encoded protein is CASSSRGPIPNRDYNGQFF. The V gene is TRBV5-6, the J gene TRBJ2-1; 7 bases fit TRBD1. This CDR3 is 19 amino acids long. From germline, CDR1 is SGHDT and CDR2 YYEEEE.

This clonotype showed up many times. V and J are TRBV20-1 and TRBJ2-1; TRBD1 might be the D (6 bases). The germline V gene encodes CDR1 DFQATT and CDR2 SNEGSKA (reference sequence). The CDR3 is 12 amino acids. CDR3 residues: CGEGDNYNEQFF. The DNA for the CDR3 is TGCGGAGAGGGGGACAACTACAATGAGCAGTTCTTC.

This clonotype was seen a handful of times. CDR3 DNA: TGTGCCAGCAGCAAAGCGCCCGGGGGCACTGAAGCTTTCTTT. Translation gives CASSKAPGGTEAFF. The chain uses TRBV21-1 and TRBJ1-1; the D call of TRBD1 is as the table states it, not checked on the DNA. TRBV21-1 is recorded as a pseudogene. This CDR3 has 14 residues.

This clonotype was counted only a few times. This may stem from a read error, because a much larger clone lies one nucleotide away. This sequence joins TRBV5-3 and TRBJ2-5; no clear D. TRBV5-3 has ORF status, its function being uncertain. This CDR3 contains 14 residues. CDR3 loop: CASSSPRAQEPQYF. The CDR3, as DNA: TGTGCCAGCAGCTCCCCTAGGGCCCAAGAGCCCCAGTACTTC.

This clonotype was recorded a few times. The V call is TRBV6-2 or TRBV6-3, the J call TRBJ2-1, with D perhaps matching TRBD2 (5 bases). V lost 4 bases and J lost 0, with 10 bases in between. The germline CDR1 and CDR2 sequences are MNHEY and SVGEGT. The CDR3 has 15 amino acids. The CDR3 nucleotides read TGTGCCAGCAGTTCCATTGGGAGCTCCTACAATGAGCAGTTCTTC. It specifies CASSSIGSSYNEQFF.

This clonotype was seen at least ten times. V usage is TRBV5-1 and J usage is TRBJ2-7; no definite D call. Germline CDR1 and CDR2: SGHRS and YFSETQ. The V end lost 3 bases, the J end lost 2 bases, and 6 bases lay between the germline ends. The CDR3 covers 12 residues. CDR3 nucleotide sequence: TGCGCCAGCAGCTCTAATCCCTACGAGCAGTACTTC. Amino acids: CASSSNPYEQYF.

This clonotype was detected only a few times. For the CDR3, the DNA is TGTGCCAGCAGCCAAAAGCCGGGACTAGCGGGCCAGTCGGGCGAGACCCAGTACTTC. Translated, it gives CASSQKPGLAGQSGETQYF. The chain couples TRBV7-8 to TRBJ2-5; 12 nucleotides line up with TRBD2. The CDR3 runs 19 residues. Trimming removed 5 bases from V and 5 bases from J; junction bases left unmatched: 18. Germline V gives CDR1 SGHVS, CDR2 FQNEAQ.

As concerns this clonotype: With a much larger clone just one base away, this may be a read error. The V call is TRBV7-2, the J call TRBJ2-1; D is perhaps TRBD2 (5 bases). Germline-derived CDR1 and CDR2 are SGHTA and FQGNSA. CDR3 length: 16 amino acids. The ends were cut back, 5 bases at V and 2 bases at J, with 16 bases in the middle. The CDR3 nucleotides read TGTGCCAGCAGCATAGGAGGACTGGTCCCCTACAATGAGCAGTTCTTC. Its translation is CASSIGGLVPYNEQFF.

In this sample, this clonotype turned up a few times. V gene TRBV4-3 combines with J gene TRBJ2-1, with D perhaps assigned TRBD1 or TRBD2 (5 bases each). Trimming stripped 5 bases from V and 7 bases from J, with 12 bases between. The CDR3 runs to 13 residues. Germline CDR1 reads LGHNA; CDR2 reads YSLEER. This chain's CDR3 is CASSISEGNEQFF. The CDR3 DNA follows: TGCGCCAGCAGCATCTCCGAGGGGAATGAGCAGTTCTTC.

In regard to this clonotype: Sequence at one end of the junction differs from germline and may be a read error. The chain employs TRBV20-1 and TRBJ2-3; D possibly corresponds to TRBD2 (6 bases). The CDR3 length is 13 residues. CDR1 is DFQATT, CDR2 SNEGSKA, per germline (reference sequence). CDR3 DNA: TGCAGTGCTAGTTCGGGAGCCACAGATACGCACTATTTT. Its translation is CSASSGATDTHYF.

This clonotype was detected many times. V and J are TRBV9 and TRBJ2-3, with a weak D call TRBD2 (5 bases). V was cut by 0 bases and J by 3 bases, with 11 bases left in between. Germline V gives CDR1 SGDLS, CDR2 YYNGEE. CDR3 length: 15 residues. CDR3 amino acids: CASSVAGLLTDTQYF. The DNA for the CDR3 is TGTGCCAGCAGCGTAGCTGGACTCCTGACAGATACGCAGTATTTT. Supplemented by reference TRBV9 and TRBJ2-3, the full variable domain reads DSGVTQTPKHLITATGQRVTLRCSPRSGDLSVYWYQQSLDQGLQFLIQYYNGEERAKGNILERFSAQQFPDLHSELNLSSLELGDSALYFCASSVAGLLTDTQYFGPGTRLTVL.

The J gene is TRBJ2-7, the V gene TRBV27, with TRBD2 matching over 12 bases. The CDR3 totals 16 residues. Germline lookup yields CDR1 MNHEY and CDR2 SMNVEV (reference sequence). Germline trimming cut 2 bases from V and 4 bases from J; bases unmatched to any gene: 6. In DNA, the CDR3 is TGTGCCAGCAGTTTACTACTAGCGGGAGGACCATACGAGCAGTACTTC. It codes for CASSLLLAGGPYEQYF.

This clonotype has more than one count but fewer than ten. V and J are TRBV28 and TRBJ1-1; D call uncertain. The CDR3 has 15 amino acids. V was clipped by 2 bases and J by 4 bases, with 14 bases between them. Germline-derived CDR1 and CDR2 are MDHEN and SYDVKM. DNA for the CDR3: TGTGCCAGCAGTTTACGACAACGCATGAGCACTGAAGCTTTCTTT. Translation: CASSLRQRMSTEAFF.

This clonotype showed up just once. A junction end diverges from the germline sequence, so it may reflect a read error. The J gene is TRBJ2-3, the V gene TRBV20-1; 9 nucleotides match TRBD2. Germline CDR1 DFQATT, CDR2 SNEGSKA (reference sequence). The CDR3 spans 14 residues. The DNA for the CDR3 is TGCGGTGCTAGGGGACTAGCCCACACAGATACGCAGTATTTT. This gives the protein CGARGLAHTDTQYF.

This clonotype was counted a single time. Just one base apart from a much larger clone, this may be a read error. The CDR3, as DNA: TGCGCCAGCAGCCAAGGTGTTAGCGGGAGCGTCGGGGAGCCGTTTTTT. Its protein is CASSQGVSGSVGEPFF. V gene TRBV4-3 combines with J gene TRBJ2-2; 9 nucleotides match TRBD2. The CDR3 extends over 16 amino acids. Looked up from germline, CDR1 is LGHNA and CDR2 is YSLEER.

At least ten counts were recorded for this clonotype. The V and J genes are TRBV4-1 and TRBJ2-2; a weak D match, TRBD2 (6 bases). The CDR3 contains 13 residues. In germline, CDR1 is MGHRA, CDR2 YSYEKL. V shed 3 bases and J shed 6 bases, with 8 bases lying between them. DNA of the CDR3: TGCGCCAGCAGCCAGGGGGGTTCCGGGGAGCTGTTTTTT. Translation gives CASSQGGSGELFF.

The table lists this clonotype with many counts. The J gene is TRBJ1-1, the V gene TRBV7-9, with D hard to call. This CDR3 is 11 amino acids long. V lost 1 base and J lost 7, with 4 bases in between. Germline assignment: CDR1 SEHNR and CDR2 FQNEAQ (reference sequence). This chain's CDR3 is CASSLGGEAFF. The CDR3 bases are TGTGCCAGCAGCTTAGGAGGTGAAGCTTTCTTT.

A remark on this clonotype: Because the CDR3 is missing its conserved closing phenylalanine or tryptophan, this is likely a read error. The CDR3 region is CASSRGLGETQYL. The CDR3 DNA follows: TGTGCCAGCAGCCGGGGCTTGGGAGAGACCCAGTACCTC. This chain connects TRBV7-9 to TRBJ2-5, with D perhaps matching TRBD1 or TRBD2 (5 bases each). This CDR3 contains 13 residues. V was clipped by 5 bases and J by 4 bases, with 11 bases between them. The germline V gene has CDR1 SEHNR and CDR2 FQNEAQ (reference sequence).

A remark on this clonotype: Being one base from a much bigger clone, this may be a read error. This rearrangement joins TRBV12-3 or TRBV12-4 to TRBJ2-7; 11 positions match TRBD2. The V gene end was trimmed by 6 bases and the J gene end by 3 bases; junction bases not matched to a gene: 10. The CDR3 runs 16 residues. CDR3 sequence: CASRLTGLAGLYEQYF. As DNA, the CDR3 is TGTGCCAGCAGGTTAACAGGACTAGCGGGCCTCTACGAGCAGTACTTC.

Worth noting for this clonotype: Given a much more abundant clone one base away, this may be a read error. The chain carries TRBV28 and TRBJ2-7; D perhaps matches TRBD1 (5 bases). The germline V and J ends were trimmed by 6 bases and 3 bases, with 15 bases remaining between them. This CDR3 comprises 14 residues. CDR1 MDHEN and CDR2 SYDVKM come from the germline V gene. DNA of the CDR3: TGTGCCAGCAGCCCGACAGTCGCCTACTACGAGCAGTACTTC. Translation: CASSPTVAYYEQYF.

This chain joins TRBV28 and TRBJ1-1, with unresolved D. The CDR3 is 18 residues long. Germline V CDR1 and CDR2: MDHEN, SYDVKM. V lost 5 bases to trimming and J lost 0 bases, with 22 bases between them. CDR3 protein: CASSLRPSRVEVNTEAFF. The CDR3 bases are TGTGCCAGCAGTCTACGTCCGTCAAGGGTCGAGGTGAACACTGAAGCTTTCTTT.

Worth noting for this clonotype: This CDR3 fails to terminate in the conserved phenylalanine or tryptophan, so it likely reflects a read error. The chain is built from TRBV19 and TRBJ1-1; D not resolved. Germline CDR1 and CDR2: LNHDA and SQIVND (reference sequence). This CDR3 spans 13 amino acids. Trimming left V 10 bases short and J 6 bases short, with 18 bases between. The CDR3 DNA reads as TGTGCCACCGCCCCGGGAGGACTCTCTGAAGCTTTCATT. It encodes CATAPGGLSEAFI.

This clonotype was detected many times. CDR3 DNA: TGTGCCAGCAGCCTCGACAGTCCGAGGAGTGAAAAACTGTTTTTT. It specifies CASSLDSPRSEKLFF. The chain recombines TRBV28 with TRBJ1-4, with D maybe TRBD1 (5 bases). The germline CDR1 and CDR2 sequences are MDHEN and SYDVKM. Trimming removed 6 bases from V and 7 bases from J, with 18 bases in between. This CDR3 region has 15 residues.

Comment on this clonotype: Sequence at one end of the junction differs from germline and may be a read error. The chain uses TRBV28 and TRBJ2-3; D gene unclear. This CDR3 is 11 amino acids long. Germline V gene data show CDR1 as MDHEN and CDR2 as SYDVKM. CDR3 DNA sequence: TGTGCCAGCACTCGCACAGATACGCTGTATTTT. Encoded protein: CASTRTDTLYF.

The chain has TRBV4-3 and TRBJ2-5, with D possibly being TRBD2 (6 bases). Germline V gives CDR1 LGHNA, CDR2 YSLEER. The V end lost 2 bases, the J end lost 5 bases, and 18 bases lay between the germline ends. The CDR3 covers 16 residues. CDR3 nucleotide sequence: TGCGCCAGCAGCCAATCGGGGGTGGGGAGACCGGAGACCCAGTACTTC. Translating gives CASSQSGVGRPETQYF.

The chain recombines TRBV19 with TRBJ2-5; D may be TRBD2 (6 bases). CDR3 length: 15 residues. Germline V gene sequence: CDR1 LNHDA, CDR2 SQIVND (reference sequence). Trimming removed 1 base from V and 7 bases from J, with 16 bases in between. CDR3 sequence: CASSIGGGARVTQYF. The CDR3 coding sequence is TGTGCCAGTAGTATAGGAGGAGGGGCGCGGGTGACCCAGTACTTC.